This TCR beta chain was identified in a study of a mutant IDH1 vaccine in newly diagnosed glioma. CDR1 is LNHNV and CDR2 is YYDKDF in the germline V gene (reference sequence). V was pared by 2 bases and J by 3 bases, with 14 bases between. The CDR3 sequence is 15 residues long. Measured with immunoSEQ multiplex PCR; TCRdb has only the in-frame clones, and not every one. The sample lists tens of thousands of clones, under 90% seen once, with roughly 7.1% in the top ten. Time point meaning: baseline, week 1 (first vaccination visit). Stated treatment: pre-vaccination baseline after standard-of-care therapy.

The starting material was PBMCs, obtained from a glioma patient treated with radiotherapy, temozolomide or both. V is TRBV15 and J is TRBJ2-7, with D perhaps TRBD2 (7 bases). The source is a woman between 45 and 60 years old with glioma. For the CDR3, the DNA is TGTGCCACCAGCAGACAAGGGGGGGTTAACTACGAGCAGTACTTC. This codes for CATSRQGGVNYEQYF.